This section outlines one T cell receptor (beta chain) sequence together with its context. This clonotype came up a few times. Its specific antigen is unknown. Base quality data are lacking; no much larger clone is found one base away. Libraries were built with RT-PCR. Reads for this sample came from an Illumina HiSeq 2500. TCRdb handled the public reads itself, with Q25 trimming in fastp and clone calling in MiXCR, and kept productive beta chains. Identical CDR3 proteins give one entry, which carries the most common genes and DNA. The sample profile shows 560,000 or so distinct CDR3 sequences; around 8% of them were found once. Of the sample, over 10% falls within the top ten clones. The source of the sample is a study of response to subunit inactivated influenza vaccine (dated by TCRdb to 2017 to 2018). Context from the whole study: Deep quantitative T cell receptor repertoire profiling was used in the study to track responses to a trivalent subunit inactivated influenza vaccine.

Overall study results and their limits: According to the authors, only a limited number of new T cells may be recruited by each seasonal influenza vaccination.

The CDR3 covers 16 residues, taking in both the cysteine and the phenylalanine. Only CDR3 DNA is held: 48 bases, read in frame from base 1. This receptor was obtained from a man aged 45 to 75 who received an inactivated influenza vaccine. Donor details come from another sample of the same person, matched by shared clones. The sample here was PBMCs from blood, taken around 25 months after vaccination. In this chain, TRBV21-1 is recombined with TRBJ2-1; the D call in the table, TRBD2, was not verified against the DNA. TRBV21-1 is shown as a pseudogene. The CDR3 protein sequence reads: CASTAGLAGLYNEQFF. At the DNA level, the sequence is TGTGCCAGCACTGCCGGACTAGCGGGGTTGTACAATGAGCAGTTCTTC.